This note documents a single T cell receptor beta chain sequence. Original handling: Researchers report that nucleated cell counts were estimated from reference gene primer amplification. Method: immunoSEQ multiplex PCR; TCRdb's copy keeps in-frame clones and lacks some. The V and J calls and clone size come from that table; D and trimming were worked out from the DNA. There are about 130,000 clones in the sample; around 86% occur only once, and roughly 10% lies in the top ten. The data stem from a study of blood T cell repertoires in COVID-19. Study-wide background: PBMCs, B-cell-depleted T cells, or T cells were the source of the cDNA or gDNA that made up the material.

Germline values: CDR1 LGHNT, CDR2 FRNRAP. This CDR3 contains 15 residues. Trimming cost V 7 bases and J 3 bases, with 18 bases left between them. The sequencing sample was made of peripheral blood. The TCR originated in a man aged 40-50 years with active or convalescent COVID-19. The chain is built from TRBV12-5 and TRBJ2-5; TRBD1 might be the D (6 bases). The CDR3 DNA is TGTGCTAGTGCCTCGATACAGGGTGGTAAAGAGACCCAGTACTTC. Amino acids: CASASIQGGKETQYF.